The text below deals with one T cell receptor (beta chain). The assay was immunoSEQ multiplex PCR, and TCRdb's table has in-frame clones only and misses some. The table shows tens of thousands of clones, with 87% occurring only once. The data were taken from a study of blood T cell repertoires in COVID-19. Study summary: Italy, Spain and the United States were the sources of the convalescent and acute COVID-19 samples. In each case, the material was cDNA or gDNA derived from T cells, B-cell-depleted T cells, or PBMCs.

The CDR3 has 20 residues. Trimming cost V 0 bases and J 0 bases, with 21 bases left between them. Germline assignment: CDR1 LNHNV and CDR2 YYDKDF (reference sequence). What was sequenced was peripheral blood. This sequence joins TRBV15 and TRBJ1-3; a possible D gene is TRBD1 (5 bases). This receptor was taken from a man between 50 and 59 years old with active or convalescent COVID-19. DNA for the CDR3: TGTGCCACCAGCAGAGATAGGGGAGCGGGGGGGAGACTCTCTGGAAACACCATATATTTT. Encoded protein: CATSRDRGAGGRLSGNTIYF.